Presented here are 29 T cell receptor beta chains from one specimen sequenced in a study of cytomegalovirus exposure and HLA in healthy donors. PCR used 60 Vbeta primers and 13 Jbeta primers. Profiling relied on immunoSEQ multiplex PCR, and the TCRdb table lists in-frame clones only, not all of them. The top ten clones hold approximately 0.73% of a sample with fewer than 200,000 clones, around 80% of them seen once. Sequencing input: PBMCs. These receptors were collected from a woman aged 40 to 55 in good health and CMV-seronegative.

The J gene is TRBJ2-1, the V gene TRBV6-5; D unclear. This CDR3 is 15 amino acids long. Per germline, CDR1 MNHEY and CDR2 SVGAGI. Trimming removed 2 bases at V and 3 bases at J, with 11 bases between. The CDR3 sequence: CASSYATSVYNEQFF. Written as DNA, the CDR3 is TGTGCCAGCAGTTACGCCACAAGTGTCTACAATGAGCAGTTCTTC.

V is TRBV27 and J is TRBJ1-5, with 8 bases matching TRBD1. CDR3 length: 14 amino acids. The ends lost 6 bases at V and 4 bases at J; junction bases unmatched: 5. CDR1 is MNHEY, CDR2 SMNVEV, per germline (reference sequence). CDR3 bases: TGTGCCAGCAGGGGTAACAGGGGGAATCAGCCCCAGCATTTT. Its translation: CASRGNRGNQPQHF.

The genes are TRBV10-3 and TRBJ1-2; the match to TRBD1 covers 8 bases. Germline CDR1 is ENHRY and CDR2 is SYGVKD. The CDR3 extends over 15 amino acids. The trim removed 2 bases at V and 7 bases at J, leaving 9 bases unmatched. CDR3 DNA sequence: TGTGCCATCAGTGAGCTCGACAGGGGAAGGGCTGGCTACACCTTC. Its protein is CAISELDRGRAGYTF.

This clone occurred once. V usage is TRBV7-9 and J usage is TRBJ1-1; D gene unclear. The CDR3 loop spans 15 amino acids. V was cut by 5 bases and J by 5 bases, with 18 bases left in between. The germline CDR1 and CDR2 sequences are SEHNR and FQNEAQ (reference sequence). The DNA of the CDR3 is TGTGCCAGCAGCCTCATGTGGGCCACCCGGACTGAAGCTTTCTTT. This sequence encodes CASSLMWATRTEAFF.

This sequence joins TRBV29-1 and TRBJ1-1; TRBD1 is a possible D gene (6 bases). The CDR3 is 16 residues long. Trimming removed 6 bases at V and 4 bases at J, with 24 bases between. Germline V gene sequence: CDR1 SQVTM, CDR2 ANQGSEA. This chain's CDR3 is CSVGPRGRGLSTEAFF. The CDR3 DNA reads TGCAGCGTAGGACCCCGGGGGCGGGGGTTGAGCACTGAAGCTTTCTTT.

The chain is built from TRBV27 and TRBJ2-7; 9 nucleotides match TRBD1. J gave up 4 bases and V 0 bases, and 13 bases lay outside the gene matches. CDR1 and CDR2 from the germline V gene are MNHEY and SMNVEV (reference sequence). CDR3 length: 18 residues. Here the CDR3 DNA reads TGTGCCAGCAGTTTATCTGGACAGGGGCGAGGGTTTAGGTACGAGCAGTACTTC. The encoded protein is CASSLSGQGRGFRYEQYF.

This chain uses TRBV5-4 with TRBJ2-2; TRBD2 matches at 9 bases. Trimming took 3 bases from V and 6 from J; bases not matched to a gene: 12. Germline CDR1 is SGHNT and CDR2 is YYREEE (reference sequence). The CDR3 runs 17 residues. The CDR3, as DNA: TGTGCCAGCAGCTCCCAGTTGGGTAGCGGGAGCCCCGGGGAGCTGTTTTTT. Its protein product is CASSSQLGSGSPGELFF.

The chain has TRBV6-4 and TRBJ2-2; perhaps TRBD1 as D (6 bases). Germline CDR1 and CDR2: MRHNA and SNTAGT. This CDR3 spans 15 amino acids. The V and J ends lost 5 bases and 5 bases respectively, with 15 bases between them. CDR3 nucleotide sequence: TGTGCCAGCAGTATGGACAGCCAACCAACCGGGGAGCTGTTTTTT. It specifies CASSMDSQPTGELFF.

This chain joins TRBV7-2 and TRBJ2-3; TRBD2 aligns across 7 bases. Per germline, CDR1 SGHTA and CDR2 FQGNSA. The junction had 3 bases not matched to a gene; V was cut back by 0 bases and J by 0 bases. This CDR3 contains 16 residues. In DNA, the CDR3 is TGTGCCAGCAGCTTAGCGCGCGGGGGTAGCACAGATACGCAGTATTTT. Translating it yields CASSLARGGSTDTQYF.

The V call is TRBV5-1, the J call TRBJ1-1; D ambiguous. Germline CDR1 is SGHRS and CDR2 is YFSETQ. The CDR3 is 14 amino acids. The germline V and J ends were trimmed by 2 bases and 1 base, with 9 bases remaining between them. The CDR3: CASSLTSKNTEAFF. CDR3 in DNA: TGCGCCAGCAGCTTAACTTCCAAGAACACTGAAGCTTTCTTT. Based on the CDR3 plus reference TRBV5-1 and TRBJ1-1, the full variable domain is KAGVTQTPRYLIKTRGQQVTLSCSPISGHRSVSWYQQTPGQGLQFLFEYFSETQRNKGNFPGRFSGRQFSNSRSEMNVSTLELGDSALYLCASSLTSKNTEAFFGQGTRLTVV.

The chain links TRBV7-9 to TRBJ1-3; D gene unclear. The length of the CDR3 is 15 residues. Germline V CDR1 and CDR2: SEHNR, FQNEAQ (reference sequence). V lost 5 bases to trimming and J lost 0 bases, with 11 bases between them. The CDR3 DNA sequence: TGTGCCAGCAGCCTCGACGGGAGCTCTGGAAACACCATATATTTT. Its protein is CASSLDGSSGNTIYF.

There are a few counts of this clone. This chain joins TRBV4-2 and TRBJ2-3, with TRBD2 matching over 7 bases. Trimming cost V 0 bases and J 12 bases; bases outside gene matches: 6. The germline V gene has CDR1 LGHNA and CDR2 YNFKEQ. The CDR3 has 13 residues. CDR3 loop: CASSQDTAGSQYF. In DNA, the CDR3 is TGTGCCAGCAGCCAAGATACAGCGGGGAGTCAGTATTTT.

The gene calls are TRBV6-1 and TRBJ2-3, with 10 bases identical to TRBD2. Germline V gene data show CDR1 as MNHNS and CDR2 as SASEGT. The CDR3 totals 17 residues. Trimming at V came to 2 bases and at J to 4 bases, leaving 9 bases not matched to a gene. This chain's CDR3 is CASSETPAGGLADTQYF. The CDR3 bases are TGTGCCAGCAGTGAAACTCCAGCGGGAGGGTTAGCAGATACGCAGTATTTT.

The chain joins TRBV5-4 to TRBJ2-5; a weak D match, TRBD2 (5 bases). The CDR3 is made up of 17 amino acids. The germline V and J ends were trimmed by 3 bases and 4 bases, with 22 bases remaining between them. CDR1 is SGHNT and CDR2 is YYREEE in the germline V gene (reference sequence). CDR3 in amino acids: CASSSTPRVVAGETQYF. CDR3 bases: TGTGCCAGCAGCTCCACCCCCAGAGTAGTGGCGGGAGAGACCCAGTACTTC.

V and J are TRBV19 and TRBJ1-4; D might be TRBD1 (6 bases). V lost 5 bases, J lost 5 bases, and 12 bases lay in between. The CDR3 is 14 residues long. Germline V gene data show CDR1 as LNHDA and CDR2 as SQIVND (reference sequence). The CDR3 protein is CASSPSGGNEKLFF. The CDR3 DNA follows: TGTGCCAGTAGTCCCTCGGGGGGCAATGAAAAACTGTTTTTT.

This clone was seen a few times. This sequence joins TRBV27 and TRBJ2-2; no reliable D call. The V gene's germline CDR1 is MNHEY and CDR2 SMNVEV (reference sequence). The CDR3 spans 13 residues. The V end lost 5 bases, the J end lost 6 bases, and 10 bases lay between the germline ends. The CDR3 coding sequence is TGTGCCAGCAGTCGCAGAATCGCCGGGGAGCTGTTTTTT. It specifies CASSRRIAGELFF.

The chain is built from TRBV13 and TRBJ1-3; 12 positions match TRBD1. The CDR3 loop spans 18 amino acids. J lost 4 bases, V lost 2 bases, and 9 bases had no gene match. Germline lookup yields CDR1 PRHDT and CDR2 FYEKMQ (reference sequence). Here the CDR3 reads CASSLWGTGGPGGNTIYF. CDR3 in DNA: TGTGCCAGCAGCTTATGGGGGACAGGGGGCCCAGGAGGAAACACCATATATTTT.

The V gene is TRBV27, the J gene TRBJ2-1; 9 bases match TRBD2. The germline gives CDR1 MNHEY, CDR2 SMNVEV (reference sequence). This CDR3 has 17 residues. With V trimmed by 5 bases and J by 7 bases, 15 bases remained unmatched. The CDR3 DNA sequence: TGTGCCAGCAGTCCGAGGCCCGGTAGCGGGAGTACTAATGAGCAGTTCTTC. It specifies CASSPRPGSGSTNEQFF.

V is TRBV19 and J is TRBJ1-1; maybe TRBD1 (5 bases). The CDR3 runs 13 residues. V lost 10 bases to trimming and J lost 4 bases, with 16 bases between them. From germline, CDR1 is LNHDA and CDR2 SQIVND (reference sequence). This chain's CDR3 is CATHPPGRTEAFF. CDR3 bases: TGTGCCACCCATCCCCCAGGGCGCACTGAAGCTTTCTTT.

The genes are TRBV7-9 and TRBJ2-3; no reliable D call. V dropped 5 bases and J dropped 2 bases, with 11 bases sitting between them. Germline V gene data show CDR1 as SEHNR and CDR2 as FQNEAQ (reference sequence). The CDR3 has 14 amino acids. CDR3 protein: CASSIPGATDTQYF. The CDR3 coding sequence is TGTGCCAGCAGCATTCCCGGAGCCACAGATACGCAGTATTTT.

J is TRBJ1-6 and V is TRBV5-5; D ambiguous. The CDR3 extends over 14 amino acids. V lost 0 bases, J lost 10 bases, and 11 bases lay in between. Germline lookup yields CDR1 SGHKS and CDR2 YYEKEE (reference sequence). The CDR3 sequence is CASSLDFGGSPLHF. The CDR3 DNA follows: TGTGCCAGCAGCTTGGACTTCGGAGGGTCACCCCTCCACTTT.

V gene TRBV5-1 combines with J gene TRBJ2-3; 8 nucleotides agree with TRBD2. After removal of 0 bases from V and 0 bases from J, the junction contained 0 bases not matched to a gene. The CDR3 is 15 amino acids. CDR1 and CDR2 (germline): SGHRS, YFSETQ. The DNA for the CDR3 is TGCGCCAGCAGCTTGGCTAGCGGGAGCACAGATACGCAGTATTTT. Translating gives CASSLASGSTDTQYF.

This clone was picked up one time. In DNA form, the CDR3 reads TGTGCCAGCAGCTTAGCTGGACTTCCCACAGATACGCAGTATTTT. Protein product: CASSLAGLPTDTQYF. This sequence joins TRBV7-8 and TRBJ2-3; TRBD2 is a possible D gene (5 bases). This CDR3 comprises 15 residues. The V gene lost 0 bases and the J gene lost 2 bases, with 9 bases spanning the gap. The germline CDR1 and CDR2 sequences are SGHVS and FQNEAQ.

This clone was counted once. The chain links TRBV11-3 to TRBJ2-7, with a tentative D call TRBD2 (5 bases). The V gene's germline CDR1 is SGHNT and CDR2 YENEEA. The CDR3 has 13 amino acids. V was clipped by 5 bases and J by 1 base, with 9 bases between them. DNA of the CDR3: TGTGCCAGCAGCCAGCGGACGTCCTACGAGCAGTACTTC. It translates to CASSQRTSYEQYF.

The V gene is TRBV9, the J gene TRBJ2-1, with D possibly matching TRBD2 (5 bases). CDR3 length: 15 residues. The ends were cut back, 2 bases at V and 8 bases at J, with 17 bases in the middle. Germline V lookup: CDR1 SGDLS, CDR2 YYNGEE. CDR3 protein: CASSVELEGVDEQFF. In DNA, the CDR3 is TGTGCCAGCAGCGTCGAACTAGAAGGAGTCGATGAGCAGTTCTTC.

V and J are TRBV11-3 and TRBJ2-3, with 7 bases that match TRBD2. V shed 1 base, J shed 1 base, and the junction held 5 bases outside the gene matches. Germline CDR1 is SGHNT and CDR2 is YENEEA. The CDR3 contains 16 residues. DNA of the CDR3: TGTGCCAGCAGCTTAGCATCCAGCGGGGGCACAGATACGCAGTATTTT. This translates into CASSLASSGGTDTQYF.

The chain has TRBV9 and TRBJ2-2; D gene ambiguous. Looked up from germline, CDR1 is SGDLS and CDR2 is YYNGEE. V dropped 3 bases and J dropped 4 bases, with 10 bases sitting between them. The CDR3 extends over 14 amino acids. Here the CDR3 DNA reads TGTGCCAGCAGCGGAGTTAGAGCCACCGGGGAGCTGTTTTTT. This sequence encodes CASSGVRATGELFF.

The chain has TRBV6-1 and TRBJ2-7; no reliable D call. CDR1 and CDR2 from the germline V gene are MNHNS and SASEGT. Trimming took off 4 bases at V and 3 bases at J, with 4 bases between the two ends. This CDR3 has 11 residues. This CDR3 reads CASSGLYEQYF. DNA of the CDR3: TGTGCCAGCAGTGGGCTCTACGAGCAGTACTTC.

This clone appeared many times. The rearrangement uses TRBV6-1 and TRBJ2-3; D is possibly TRBD2 (5 bases). CDR3 length: 13 amino acids. V dropped 7 bases and J dropped 2 bases, with 10 bases sitting between them. Germline-derived CDR1 and CDR2 are MNHNS and SASEGT. The CDR3 coding sequence is TGTGCCAGCACTTGGGGAGTCACAGATACGCAGTATTTT. Translated, it gives CASTWGVTDTQYF.